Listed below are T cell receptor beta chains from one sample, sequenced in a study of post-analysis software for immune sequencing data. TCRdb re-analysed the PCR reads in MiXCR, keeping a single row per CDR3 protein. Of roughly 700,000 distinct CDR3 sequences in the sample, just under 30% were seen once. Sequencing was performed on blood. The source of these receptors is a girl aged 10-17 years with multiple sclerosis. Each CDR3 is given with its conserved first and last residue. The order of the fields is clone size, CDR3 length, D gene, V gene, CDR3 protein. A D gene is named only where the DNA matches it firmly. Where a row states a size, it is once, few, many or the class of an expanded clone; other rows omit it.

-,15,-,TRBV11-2,CASSLDAGSDQPQHF
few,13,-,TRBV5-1,CASSPPSGIEQFF
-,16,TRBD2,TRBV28,CASSPGLAGAHNEQFF
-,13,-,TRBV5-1,CASSGQLGDTQYF
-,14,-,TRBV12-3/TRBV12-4,CASTPQRSYNEQFF
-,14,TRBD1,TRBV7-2,CASRPDRDRETQYF
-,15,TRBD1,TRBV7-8,CASRRTTGVNTEAFF
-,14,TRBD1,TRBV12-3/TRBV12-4,CASSLRGQGYEQYF
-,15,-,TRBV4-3,CASSQDFATDYGYTF
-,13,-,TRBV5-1,CASSPEGLYEQYF
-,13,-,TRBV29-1,CSARLGGNTEAFF
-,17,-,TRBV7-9,CASSLELSSSGANVLTF
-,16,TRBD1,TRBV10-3,CAISGTGTGINQPQHF
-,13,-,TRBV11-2,CASSFPTGDTQYF
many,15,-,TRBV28,CASTYGTSGANVLTF
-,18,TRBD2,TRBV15,CATSGRLAGDPLADTQYF
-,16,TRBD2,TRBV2,CARNRPGLAAYNEQFF
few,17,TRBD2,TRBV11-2,CASSYLWLAGGLNEQFF
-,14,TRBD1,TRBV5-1,CASSSQGQKGEQYF
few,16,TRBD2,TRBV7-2,CASSLAWAGGEDEQFF
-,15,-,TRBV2,CASSVPLIRSYEQYF
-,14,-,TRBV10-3,CAISESRASNEQFF
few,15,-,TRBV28,CASSLKRVGANVLTF
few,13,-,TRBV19,CASSIRGFNEQFF
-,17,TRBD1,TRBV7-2,CASSLPDRGGAIQPQHF
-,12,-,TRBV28,CASSNKGETQYF
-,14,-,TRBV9,CASSLSSGPYEQYF
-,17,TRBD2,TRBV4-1,CASSLQRLAGGSDTQYF
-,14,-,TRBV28,CASSQLRADTEAFF
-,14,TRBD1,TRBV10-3,CAISDRDSLGEQYF
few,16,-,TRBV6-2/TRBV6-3,CASSYSTALANYGYTF
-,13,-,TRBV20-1,CSASRDIGETQYF
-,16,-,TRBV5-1,CASSLDPDPLSETQYF
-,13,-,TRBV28,CASSARGSYGYTF
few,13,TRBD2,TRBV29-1,CSACPSGRNEQFF
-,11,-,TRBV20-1,CQGTGGYGYTF
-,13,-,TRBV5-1,CASSLLTIHGQYF
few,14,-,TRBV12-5,CASGMGLSTDTQYF
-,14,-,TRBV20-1,CSAEGGMGTDTQYF
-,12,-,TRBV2,CASSVQDYGYTF
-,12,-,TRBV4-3,CASSQWGGGLYF
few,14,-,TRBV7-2,CASSLTTGPYEQYF
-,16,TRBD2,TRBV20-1,CSARDIGAGGGGTQYF